This entry is about one T cell receptor beta chain. Its antigen specificity is not known. No much larger clone exists at a distance of one base, and base qualities are not known. The data stem from a study of cytomegalovirus exposure and HLA in healthy donors (dated by TCRdb to the late 2010s). For the wider study: According to an earlier analysis of 550 to 750 of the donors, about 179 million T cells yielded 90 million to 140 million unique TCR beta sequences and about 300 Gb of sequence data. Every discovery cohort repertoire had been produced on one sequencing platform. The later analysis used no new phenotypic data to find candidate immune exposures, relying instead on TCR beta sequences and their occurrence across donors. In addition to the first cohort of roughly 700 subjects, a separate validation cohort of 130 or so different subjects was used. To study patterns of TCR occurrence, a later analysis re-analyzed previously published TCR beta repertoires from around 700 donors and added high-resolution HLA genotyping. The aim of the study was to test whether cataloging public T cell receptors could identify signatures of past pathogen exposure. Typing coverage differed by locus: A, B, C, DRB1 and DQB1 were typed in about 620-630 donors, DQA1 in approximately 520, DPA1 in 600 to 610, and DPB1 in 472. HLA typing covered class I and class II loci at four-digit resolution. In a later genetic analysis, genome-wide SNP genotypes for about three fifths of the roughly 670 donors were used, and that subset was treated as a discovery cohort. Because of strong linkage in the cohort, 4 to 6 DR-DQ haplotypes were treated as single units for association and clustering. Among roughly 400 genotyped donors of the cohort, an average of about 240,000 unique TCR beta nucleotide sequences was sequenced per donor, of which about 19% were non-productive. In an earlier analysis of 587 of the donors, high-throughput TCR beta sequencing was used to judge whether each TCR beta V gene segment behaved as functional or pseudogenic. Donor age, sex, ethnicity and CMV serostatus were collected together with the repertoire data. The study used immunosequencing to profile the T cell repertoires of more than 650 subjects and linked those repertoires to cytomegalovirus serostatus. About 280 gigabases of sequencing data and around 80 million unique TCR sequences made up an early release that covered approximately 620 HLA-typed donors. To predict cytomegalovirus infection status, the study brought together high-throughput TCR immunosequencing, statistical association of individual TCRs with disease status, and machine learning. Of the 398 genotyped donors, over 65% fell in the genetic ancestry cluster associated with self-reported Caucasian donors.

The method behind the library was the immunoSEQ multiplex PCR assay. The multiplex PCR relied on a mix of 60 forward primers for TCR Vbeta segments and 13 reverse primers for TCR Jbeta segments. A multiplex PCR assay on genomic DNA amplified the CDR3 region of rearranged TCR beta genes. The Illumina HiSeq System was used to sequence the amplified TCR beta libraries as 87-base-pair reads. The published analysis was carried out like this. In a later analysis, approximately 74 million unique TCR beta chains were counted across the 500 to 850 repertoires, and about 9.9 million of these chains were shared by at least two donors. Raw reads were error-corrected and collapsed into unique sequences by a nearest-neighbor algorithm in which closely related sequences were merged to remove PCR and sequencing errors. CDR3 sequences were aligned to IMGT reference sequences to assign V, D and J gene segments. For a sequence to be retained, a match of at least six nucleotides was required to both a V gene segment and a J gene segment. A rearrangement counted as productive if the CDR3 had no stop codons and remained in frame with V and J, and every other rearrangement counted as non-productive. CDR3 was defined by IMGT convention, running from the second conserved V-encoded cysteine to the conserved J-encoded phenylalanine. The earlier analysis of about 560 of the donors excluded any sequence lacking an unambiguous match to a single V gene segment. An earlier analysis of fewer than 750 of the donors called V segments functional above 56.7% productive rearrangements and segregating when the between-donor standard deviation exceeded 5%. To diagnose cytomegalovirus status from the catalog of TCR beta chain sequences, a statistical classification framework was built. In a later analysis, TCR nucleotide sequences were compared against IMGT/GENE-DB human TR gene sequences so that V and J genes could be assigned. In a later analysis, CDR3 sequences and most-parsimonious VDJ recombination scenarios were assigned using the TCRdist pipeline. In a later analysis, every TCR beta chain was defined by the combination of its CDR3 amino acid sequence and its V-gene family, and reads without a unique V-gene family were dropped. To address suspected cross-contamination and a sequencing artifact, a later analysis removed 450 to 700 highly shared, low-generation-probability nucleotide sequences. In a later analysis, a clonal expansion index for each public chain was calculated from normalized within-repertoire ranks of inferred template counts. Generation probabilities in a later analysis came from a VDJ recombination model fitted to out-of-frame rearrangements, and those results were checked against IGoR. In a later analysis, hypergeometric tests were used to score TCR-TCR, TCR-HLA and TCR-CMV co-occurrence, with a repertoire-size bias correction applied to TCR pairs. To estimate false discovery rates, a later analysis permuted the HLA or CMV assignments 20 times. In a later analysis, co-occurring TCRs were grouped using DBSCAN, and TCRdist sequence similarity was added for clustering within HLA-allele-positive subsets. Co-occurrence clustering excluded repertoires with fewer than 30,000 or more than 120,000 public chains, plus five with anomalous nucleotide sharing. This immuneACCESS table, as held by TCRdb, lists in-frame sequences with V and J called but not all clones. Of the missing ones, under half trace to an unresolved V gene in checked studies; the others have no known cause. The V and J calls and clone size are taken from that table; D and trimming were inferred from the DNA. For this sample the table gives tens of thousands of clones, of which less than 80% were detected only once. Approximately 3.3% of the sample rests with the top ten.

The paper's findings and limits, for the study overall: In vitro tests confirmed that a few of the cytomegalovirus-associated TCR beta chains recognize cytomegalovirus antigens. A later analysis found that HLA-associated TCR beta chains were more clonally expanded and had lower generation probabilities than equally common non-associated chains. A further reported finding was that TCR beta sequences accurately predicted the HLA-A and HLA-B alleles for most subjects in the first cohort. A group of highly shared sequence variants was considered likely to be a technical artifact of the sequencing pipeline. The cohort was sequenced for TCR beta chains only, and without alpha or paired-chain data the features that could be detected were limited. In the study, 150 to 200 TCR beta chains were listed as associated with cytomegalovirus. For the cohort, immune exposure information was limited to CMV serostatus. Because counts were too low, under 20 rarely observed V segments, including chromosome 9 orphons, were left out of the earlier analysis of 500 to 650 of the donors. In an earlier analysis of under 600 of the donors, most TCR beta V segments were observed in productive rearrangements about 90% or about 30% of the time, broadly matching IMGT annotations. A later genetic analysis reported fewer N-insertions in productive TCRs among donors in an Asian-associated ancestry cluster than the roughly 690-donor mean. While some public TCRs were present in many individuals, most TCR sequences turned up only very rarely across donors. The presence/absence analyses assumed that sequencing depth was roughly uniform across donors, and that assumption may not be true. It was suggested by the authors that the approach could potentially be generalized to other disease states and immunological phenotypes. The classifier was reported to diagnose cytomegalovirus status with high specificity and sensitivity in both the original cohort and the validation cohort. When HLA alleles, especially DR and DQ, strongly co-occurred, TCR associations were difficult to assign to individual alleles. A later analysis found that most CMV-associated TCR beta chains appeared HLA-restricted, with HLA associations seemingly driven largely by CMV exposure. A later analysis reported that several top co-occurrence clusters appeared linked to parvovirus B19, influenza, CMV and Epstein-Barr virus. V-gene and J-gene trimming of TCR beta chains was associated with a missense DCLRE1C variant in a later genetic analysis, and the association was replicated in an independent cohort. A later analysis associated about 17,000 TCR beta sequences with specific HLA alleles at a false discovery rate of 0.05. Because some donors lacked HLA typing at each locus, the association tests relied only on the typed subset. A later analysis found that TCR association rates varied across HLA loci, with DRB1 alleles showing the most associated TCRs and HLA-C alleles the fewest. Because the 87-base-pair reads could not distinguish some IMGT-functional V segments, including TRBV6-2 and TRBV6-3, those segments were excluded. Correlated functional status among segregating V segments might reflect linkage disequilibrium, but an unknown experimental factor could not be ruled out.

In total, 500 to 700 healthy bone marrow donors made up the cohort. At the time of sampling, every cohort member was nominally healthy, though immune exposures that went unrecorded were likely present. The donor tested CMV seronegative and was one of the 352 seronegative cohort members. A peripheral blood sample was collected from each donor, and TCR beta sequencing was performed on peripheral blood mononuclear cells. Genomic DNA was extracted from the blood cell samples with the Qiagen DNeasy Blood Extraction Kit. From the germline V gene, CDR1 is SGHAT and CDR2 is FQNNGV. Clipping removes 5 bases from V and 5 bases from J, with 8 as the unmatched junction base count. Including cysteine and phenylalanine, the CDR3 has 15 amino acids. The only DNA kept is the CDR3, 45 bases in frame from the first base.

Sequencing was carried out using PBMCs. The origin of this receptor is a woman aged 40 to 49 in good health and CMV-seronegative. This sequence uses TRBV11-2 and TRBJ2-5, and TRBD2 aligns with 10 junction nucleotides. The bases read TGTGCCAGCAGCCTCGCTAGCGGGAGATGGGAGACCCAGTACTTC. This encodes CASSLASGRWETQYF.